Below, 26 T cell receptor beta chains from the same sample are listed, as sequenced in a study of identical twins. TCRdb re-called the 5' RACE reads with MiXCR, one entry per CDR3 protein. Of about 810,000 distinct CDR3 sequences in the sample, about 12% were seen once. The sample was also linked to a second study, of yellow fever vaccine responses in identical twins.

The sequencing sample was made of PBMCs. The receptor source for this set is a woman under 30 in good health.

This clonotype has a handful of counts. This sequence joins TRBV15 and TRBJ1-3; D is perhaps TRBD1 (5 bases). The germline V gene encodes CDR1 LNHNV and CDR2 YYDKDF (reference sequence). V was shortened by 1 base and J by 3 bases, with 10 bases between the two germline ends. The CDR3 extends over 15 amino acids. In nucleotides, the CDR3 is TGTGCCACCAGCAGAGCAGGGTACGGTGGAAACACCATATATTTT. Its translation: CATSRAGYGGNTIYF.

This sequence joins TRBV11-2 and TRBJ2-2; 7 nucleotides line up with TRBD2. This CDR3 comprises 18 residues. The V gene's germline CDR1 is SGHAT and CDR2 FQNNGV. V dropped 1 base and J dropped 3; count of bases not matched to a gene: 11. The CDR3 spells CASSLGGLVGRDTGELFF. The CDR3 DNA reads TGTGCCAGCAGCTTAGGTGGACTAGTCGGCCGGGACACCGGGGAGCTGTTTTTT. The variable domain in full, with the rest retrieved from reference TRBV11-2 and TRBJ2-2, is EAGVAQSPRYKIIEKRQSVAFWCNPISGHATLYWYQQILGQGPKLLIQFQNNGVVDDSQLPKDRFSAERLKGVDSTLKIQPAKLEDSAVYLCASSLGGLVGRDTGELFFGEGSRLTVL.

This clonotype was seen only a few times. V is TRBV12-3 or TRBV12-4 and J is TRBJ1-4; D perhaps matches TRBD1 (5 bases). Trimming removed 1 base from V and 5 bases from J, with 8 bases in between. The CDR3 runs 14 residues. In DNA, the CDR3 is TGTGCCAGCAGTTTAGTTGGGGGGAATGAAAAACTGTTTTTT. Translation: CASSLVGGNEKLFF.

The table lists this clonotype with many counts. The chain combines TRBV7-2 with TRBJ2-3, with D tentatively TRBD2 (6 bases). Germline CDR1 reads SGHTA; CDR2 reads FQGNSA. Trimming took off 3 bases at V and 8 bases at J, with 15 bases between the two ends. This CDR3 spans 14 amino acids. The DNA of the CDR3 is TGTGCCAGCAGCTTGCGTGTAGCCGGGAGTACGCAGTATTTT. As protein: CASSLRVAGSTQYF.

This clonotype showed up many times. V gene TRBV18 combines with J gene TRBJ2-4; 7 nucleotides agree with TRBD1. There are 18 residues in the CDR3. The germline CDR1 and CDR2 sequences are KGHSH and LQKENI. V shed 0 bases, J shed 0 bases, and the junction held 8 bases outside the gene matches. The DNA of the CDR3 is TGTGCCAGCTCACCACCGGGACAGACTATTCTAGCCAAAAACATTCAGTACTTC. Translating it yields CASSPPGQTILAKNIQYF.

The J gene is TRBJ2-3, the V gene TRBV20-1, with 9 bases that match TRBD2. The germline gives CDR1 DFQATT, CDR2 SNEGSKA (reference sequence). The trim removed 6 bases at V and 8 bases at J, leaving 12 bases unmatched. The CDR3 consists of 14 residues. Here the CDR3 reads CSANTGTSSRTQYF. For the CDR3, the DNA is TGCAGTGCAAATACCGGGACTAGCAGTCGTACGCAGTATTTT.

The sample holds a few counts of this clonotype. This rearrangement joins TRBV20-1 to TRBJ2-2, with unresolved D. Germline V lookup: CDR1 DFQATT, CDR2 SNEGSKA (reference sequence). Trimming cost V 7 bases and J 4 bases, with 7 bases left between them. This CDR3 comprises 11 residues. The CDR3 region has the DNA TGCAGTGTGGAGCGCACCGGGGAGCTGTTTTTT. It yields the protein CSVERTGELFF.

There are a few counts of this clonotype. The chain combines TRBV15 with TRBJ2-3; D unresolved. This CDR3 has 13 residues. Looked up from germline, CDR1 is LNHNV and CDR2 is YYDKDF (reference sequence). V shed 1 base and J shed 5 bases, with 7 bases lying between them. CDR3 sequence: CATSRVIGDTQYF. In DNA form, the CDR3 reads TGTGCCACCAGCAGAGTTATCGGAGATACGCAGTATTTT.

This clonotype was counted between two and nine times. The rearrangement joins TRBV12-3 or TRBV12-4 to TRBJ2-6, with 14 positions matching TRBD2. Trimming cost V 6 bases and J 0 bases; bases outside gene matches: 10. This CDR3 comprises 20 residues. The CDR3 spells CASSSPGLAGVFSGANVLTF. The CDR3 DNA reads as TGTGCCAGCAGCTCACCGGGACTAGCGGGAGTCTTCTCTGGGGCCAACGTCCTGACTTTC.

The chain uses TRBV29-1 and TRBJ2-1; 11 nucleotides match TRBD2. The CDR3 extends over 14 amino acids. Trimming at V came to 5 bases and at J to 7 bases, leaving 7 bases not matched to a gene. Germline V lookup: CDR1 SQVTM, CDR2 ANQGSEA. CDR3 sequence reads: CSVPTSGSLNEQFF. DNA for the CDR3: TGCAGCGTTCCCACTAGCGGGAGTCTGAATGAGCAGTTCTTC.

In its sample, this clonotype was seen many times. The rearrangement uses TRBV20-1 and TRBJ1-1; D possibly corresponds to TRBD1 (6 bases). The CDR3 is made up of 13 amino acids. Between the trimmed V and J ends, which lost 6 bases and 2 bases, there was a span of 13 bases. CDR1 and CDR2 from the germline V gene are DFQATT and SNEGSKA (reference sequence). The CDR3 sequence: CSAAKQGNTEAFF. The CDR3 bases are TGCAGTGCGGCTAAACAGGGCAACACTGAAGCTTTCTTT.

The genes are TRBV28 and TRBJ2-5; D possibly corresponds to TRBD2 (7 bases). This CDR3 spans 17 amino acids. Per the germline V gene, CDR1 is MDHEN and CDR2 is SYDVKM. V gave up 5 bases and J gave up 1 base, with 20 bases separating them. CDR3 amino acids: CASSPLTGAGPQETQYF. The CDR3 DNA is TGTGCCAGCAGTCCACTGACAGGAGCGGGGCCCCAAGAGACCCAGTACTTC.

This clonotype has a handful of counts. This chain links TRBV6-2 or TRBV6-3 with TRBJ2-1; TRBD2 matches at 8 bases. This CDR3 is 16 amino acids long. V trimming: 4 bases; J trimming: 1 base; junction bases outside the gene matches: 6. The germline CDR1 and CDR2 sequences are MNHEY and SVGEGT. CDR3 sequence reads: CASSWALAVSYNEQFF. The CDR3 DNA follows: TGTGCCAGCAGTTGGGCACTAGCGGTATCCTACAATGAGCAGTTCTTC.

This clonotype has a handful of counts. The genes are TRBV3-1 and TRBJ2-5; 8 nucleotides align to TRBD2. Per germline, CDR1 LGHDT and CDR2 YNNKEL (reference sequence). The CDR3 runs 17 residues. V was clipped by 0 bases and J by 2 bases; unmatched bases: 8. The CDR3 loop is CASSQDRGGGPQETQYF. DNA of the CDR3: TGTGCCAGCAGCCAAGATCGGGGCGGGGGGCCTCAAGAGACCCAGTACTTC.

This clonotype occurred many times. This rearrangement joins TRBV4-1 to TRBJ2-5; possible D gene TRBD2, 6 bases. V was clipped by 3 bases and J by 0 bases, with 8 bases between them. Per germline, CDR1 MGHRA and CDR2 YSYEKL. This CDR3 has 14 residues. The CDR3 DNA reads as TGCGCCAGCAGCCAGGTAGCGGACCAAGAGACCCAGTACTTC. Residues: CASSQVADQETQYF.

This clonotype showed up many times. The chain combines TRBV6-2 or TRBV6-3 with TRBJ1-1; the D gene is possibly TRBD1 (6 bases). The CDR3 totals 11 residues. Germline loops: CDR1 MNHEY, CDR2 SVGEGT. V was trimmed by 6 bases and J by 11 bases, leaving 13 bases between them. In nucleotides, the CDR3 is TGTGCCAGCAGAACAGGGTTAATGGCTTTCTTT. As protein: CASRTGLMAFF.

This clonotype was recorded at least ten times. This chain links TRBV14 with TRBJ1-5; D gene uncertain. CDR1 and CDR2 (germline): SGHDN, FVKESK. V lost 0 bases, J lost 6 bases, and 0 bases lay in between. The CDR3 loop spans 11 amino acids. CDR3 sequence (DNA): TGTGCCAGCAGCCAAGATCAGCCCCAGCATTTT. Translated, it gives CASSQDQPQHF.

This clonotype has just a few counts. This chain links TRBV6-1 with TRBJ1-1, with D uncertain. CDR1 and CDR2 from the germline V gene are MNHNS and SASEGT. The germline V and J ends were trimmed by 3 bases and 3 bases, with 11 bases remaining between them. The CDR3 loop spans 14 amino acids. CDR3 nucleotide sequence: TGTGCCAGCAGTGATGTGGTCGGCGACACTGAAGCTTTCTTT. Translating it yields CASSDVVGDTEAFF.

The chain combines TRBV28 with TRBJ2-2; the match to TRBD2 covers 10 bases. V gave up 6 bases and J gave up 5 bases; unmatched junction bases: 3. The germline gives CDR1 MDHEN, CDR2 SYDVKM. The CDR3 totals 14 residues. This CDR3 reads CASRPSGRTGELFF. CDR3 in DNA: TGTGCCAGCAGGCCTAGCGGGAGAACCGGGGAGCTGTTTTTT.

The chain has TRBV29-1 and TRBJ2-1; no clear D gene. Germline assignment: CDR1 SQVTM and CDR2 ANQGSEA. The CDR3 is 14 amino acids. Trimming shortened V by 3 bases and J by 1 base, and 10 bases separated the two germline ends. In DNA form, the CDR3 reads TGCAGCGTTGATCTGGGATCATCCTACAATGAGCAGTTCTTC. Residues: CSVDLGSSYNEQFF.

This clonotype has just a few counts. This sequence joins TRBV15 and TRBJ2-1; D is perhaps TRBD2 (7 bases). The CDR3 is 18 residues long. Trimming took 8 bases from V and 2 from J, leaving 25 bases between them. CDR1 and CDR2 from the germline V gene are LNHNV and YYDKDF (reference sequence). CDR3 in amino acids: CATRGGRGRGLPYNEQFF. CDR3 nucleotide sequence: TGTGCCACCCGTGGGGGAAGAGGGCGGGGGCTTCCCTACAATGAGCAGTTCTTC.

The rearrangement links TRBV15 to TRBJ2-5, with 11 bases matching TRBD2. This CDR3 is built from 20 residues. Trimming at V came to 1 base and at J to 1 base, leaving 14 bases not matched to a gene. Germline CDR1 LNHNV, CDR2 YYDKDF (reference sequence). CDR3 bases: TGTGCCACCAGCAGAGGGTTTCACCCCCTGACTAGCGGGGCCCAAGAGACCCAGTACTTC. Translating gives CATSRGFHPLTSGAQETQYF.

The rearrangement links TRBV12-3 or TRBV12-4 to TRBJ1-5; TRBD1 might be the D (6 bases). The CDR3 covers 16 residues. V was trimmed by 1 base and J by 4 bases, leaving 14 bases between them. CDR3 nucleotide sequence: TGTGCCAGCAGTTTAGTTTCGACAGGTGGGAATCAGCCCCAGCATTTT. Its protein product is CASSLVSTGGNQPQHF.

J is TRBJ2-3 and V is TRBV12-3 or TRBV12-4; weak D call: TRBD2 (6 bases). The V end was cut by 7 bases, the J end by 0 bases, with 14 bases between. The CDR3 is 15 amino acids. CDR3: CASTEEGTSTDTQYF. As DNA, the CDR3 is TGTGCCAGCACTGAGGAGGGGACTAGCACAGATACGCAGTATTTT.

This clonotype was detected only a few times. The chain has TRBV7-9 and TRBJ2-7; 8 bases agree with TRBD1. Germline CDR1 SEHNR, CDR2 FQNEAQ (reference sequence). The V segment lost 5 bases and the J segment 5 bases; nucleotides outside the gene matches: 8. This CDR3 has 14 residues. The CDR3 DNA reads TGTGCCAGCAGCCTTACCGGGACAGGTGACGAGCAGTACGTC. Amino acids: CASSLTGTGDEQYV.

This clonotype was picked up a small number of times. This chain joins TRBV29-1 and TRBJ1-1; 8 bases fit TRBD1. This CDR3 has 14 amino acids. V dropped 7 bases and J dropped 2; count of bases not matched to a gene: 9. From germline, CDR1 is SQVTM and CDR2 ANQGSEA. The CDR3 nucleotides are TGCAGCGCTAGGCAGGGGGCGGGAAACACTGAAGCTTTCTTT. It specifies CSARQGAGNTEAFF.